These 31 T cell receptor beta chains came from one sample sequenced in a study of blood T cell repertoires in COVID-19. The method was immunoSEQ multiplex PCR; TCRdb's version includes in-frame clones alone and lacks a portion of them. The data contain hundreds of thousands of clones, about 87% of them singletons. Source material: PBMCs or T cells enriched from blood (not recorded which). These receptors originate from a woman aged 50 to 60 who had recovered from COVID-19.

The CDR3 region is CASSPSGQDNSPLHF. The DNA of the CDR3 is TGTGCCAGCAGCCCCTCGGGACAGGATAATTCACCCCTCCACTTT. V usage is TRBV3-1 (or the pseudogene TRBV3-2) and J usage is TRBJ1-6, with 8 positions matching TRBD1. Germline V CDR1 and CDR2: LGHDT, YNNKEL (reference sequence). The V segment lost 4 bases and the J segment 5 bases; nucleotides outside the gene matches: 4. There are 15 residues in the CDR3.

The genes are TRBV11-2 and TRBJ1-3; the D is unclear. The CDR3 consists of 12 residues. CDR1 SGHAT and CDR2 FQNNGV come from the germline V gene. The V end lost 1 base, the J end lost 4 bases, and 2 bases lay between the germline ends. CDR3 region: CASSLAGNTIYF. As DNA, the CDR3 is TGTGCCAGCAGCTTAGCAGGAAACACCATATATTTT.

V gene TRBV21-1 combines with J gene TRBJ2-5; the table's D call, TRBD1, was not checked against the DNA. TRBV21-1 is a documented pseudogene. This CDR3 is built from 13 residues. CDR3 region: CASSRGQQETQYF. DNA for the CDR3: TGTGCCAGCAGCAGGGGACAACAAGAGACCCAGTACTTC.

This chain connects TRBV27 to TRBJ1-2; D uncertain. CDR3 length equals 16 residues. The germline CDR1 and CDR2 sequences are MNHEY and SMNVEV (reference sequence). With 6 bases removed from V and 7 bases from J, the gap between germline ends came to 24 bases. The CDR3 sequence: CASRTVTGGVSGGYTF. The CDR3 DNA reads TGTGCCAGCAGAACGGTCACGGGAGGAGTCTCCGGTGGCTACACCTTC.

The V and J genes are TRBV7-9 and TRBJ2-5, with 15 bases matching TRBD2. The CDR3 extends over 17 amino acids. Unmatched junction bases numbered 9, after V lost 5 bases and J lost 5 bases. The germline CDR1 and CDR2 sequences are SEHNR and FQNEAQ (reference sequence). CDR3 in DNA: TGTGCCAGCAGCCGACCGAGGACTAGCGGGGGGGCTGAGACCCAGTACTTC. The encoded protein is CASSRPRTSGGAETQYF.

The DNA of the CDR3 is TGTGCCAGCAGCTCGGGACTAGGACGGAATGGGGCGCAGTATTTT. It encodes CASSSGLGRNGAQYF. The genes are TRBV7-2 and TRBJ2-3; 8 bases align to TRBD2. The germline V gene has CDR1 SGHTA and CDR2 FQGNSA. J gave up 10 bases and V 4 bases, and 13 bases lay outside the gene matches. CDR3 length: 15 amino acids. The complete variable domain, with remaining parts taken from reference TRBV7-2 and TRBJ2-3, reads GAGVSQSPSNKVTEKGKDVELRCDPISGHTALYWYRQSLGQGLEFLIYFQGNSAPDKSGLPSDRFSAERTGGSVSTLTIQRTQQEDSAVYLCASSSGLGRNGAQYFGPGTRLTVL.

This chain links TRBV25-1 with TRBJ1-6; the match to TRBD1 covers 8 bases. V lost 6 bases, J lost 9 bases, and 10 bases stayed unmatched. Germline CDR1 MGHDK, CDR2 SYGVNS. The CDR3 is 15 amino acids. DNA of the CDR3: TGTGCCAGCAGAGAAGGGGACAGGTTCTTTTCACCCCTCCACTTT. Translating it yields CASREGDRFFSPLHF.

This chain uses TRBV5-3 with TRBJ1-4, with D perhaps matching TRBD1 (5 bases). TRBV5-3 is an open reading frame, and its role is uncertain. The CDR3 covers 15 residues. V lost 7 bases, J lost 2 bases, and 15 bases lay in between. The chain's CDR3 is CAREGARGTNEKLFF. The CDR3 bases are TGTGCCAGAGAAGGGGCCCGAGGCACTAATGAAAAACTGTTTTTT.

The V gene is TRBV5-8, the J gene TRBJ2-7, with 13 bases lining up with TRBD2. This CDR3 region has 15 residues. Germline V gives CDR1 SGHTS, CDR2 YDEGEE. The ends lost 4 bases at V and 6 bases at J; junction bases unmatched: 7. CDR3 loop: CASSPRTSGGGEQYF. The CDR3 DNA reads TGTGCCAGCAGCCCCAGGACTAGCGGGGGTGGCGAGCAGTACTTC.

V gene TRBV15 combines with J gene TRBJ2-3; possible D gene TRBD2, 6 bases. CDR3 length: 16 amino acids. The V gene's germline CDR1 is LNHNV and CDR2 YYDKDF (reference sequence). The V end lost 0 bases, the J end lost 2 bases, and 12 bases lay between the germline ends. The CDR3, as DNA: TGTGCCACCAGCAGAGACAACCGGGGGTACACAGATACGCAGTATTTT. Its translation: CATSRDNRGYTDTQYF.

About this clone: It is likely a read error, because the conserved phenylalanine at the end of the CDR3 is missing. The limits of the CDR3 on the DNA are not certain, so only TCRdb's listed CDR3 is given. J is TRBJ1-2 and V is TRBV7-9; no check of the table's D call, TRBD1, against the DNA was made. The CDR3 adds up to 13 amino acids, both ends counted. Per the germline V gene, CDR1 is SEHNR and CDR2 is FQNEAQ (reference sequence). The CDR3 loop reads CASSSSDRALEEI.

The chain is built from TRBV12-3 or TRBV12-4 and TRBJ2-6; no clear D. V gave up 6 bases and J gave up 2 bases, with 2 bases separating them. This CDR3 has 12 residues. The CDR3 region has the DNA TGTGCCAGCAGCGCTGGGGCCAACGTCCTGACTTTC. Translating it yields CASSAGANVLTF.

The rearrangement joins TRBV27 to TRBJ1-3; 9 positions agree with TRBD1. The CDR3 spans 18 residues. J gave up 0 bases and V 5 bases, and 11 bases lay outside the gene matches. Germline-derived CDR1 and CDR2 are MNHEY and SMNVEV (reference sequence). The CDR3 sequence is CASSRISGTGSSGNTIYF. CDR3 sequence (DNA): TGTGCCAGCAGTAGAATAAGCGGGACAGGGAGCTCTGGAAACACCATATATTTT.

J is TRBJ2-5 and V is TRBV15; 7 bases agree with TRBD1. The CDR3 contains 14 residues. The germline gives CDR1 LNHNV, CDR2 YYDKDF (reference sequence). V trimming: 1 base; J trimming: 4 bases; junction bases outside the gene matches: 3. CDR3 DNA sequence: TGTGCCACCAGCAGAGGGACAGGATCAGAGACCCAGTACTTC. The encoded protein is CATSRGTGSETQYF.

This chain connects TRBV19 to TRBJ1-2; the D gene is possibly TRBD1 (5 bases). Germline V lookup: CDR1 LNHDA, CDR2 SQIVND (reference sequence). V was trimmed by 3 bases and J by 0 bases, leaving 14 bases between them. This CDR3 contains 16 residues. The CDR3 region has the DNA TGTGCCAGTAGTATCGGACACCTGATAACTAACTATGGCTACACCTTC. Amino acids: CASSIGHLITNYGYTF.

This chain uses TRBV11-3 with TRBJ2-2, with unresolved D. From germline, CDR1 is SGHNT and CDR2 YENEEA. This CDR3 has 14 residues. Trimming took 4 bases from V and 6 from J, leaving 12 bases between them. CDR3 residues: CASSSRNKPGELFF. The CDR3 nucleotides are TGTGCCAGCAGCTCCAGGAACAAACCCGGGGAGCTGTTTTTT.

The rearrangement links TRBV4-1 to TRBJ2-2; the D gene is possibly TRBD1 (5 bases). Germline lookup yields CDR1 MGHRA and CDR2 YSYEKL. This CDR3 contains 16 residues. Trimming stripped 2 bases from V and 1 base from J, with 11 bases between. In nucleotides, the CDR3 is TGCGCCAGCAGCCAACACCAGGGAAGGAACACCGGGGAGCTGTTTTTT. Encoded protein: CASSQHQGRNTGELFF.

The CDR3 coding sequence is TGCGCCAGCAGCTTGGGGACGGGAAGCTCCTATAATTCACCCCTCCACTTT. It translates to CASSLGTGSSYNSPLHF. J is TRBJ1-6 and V is TRBV5-1; D gene ambiguous. With 0 bases removed from V and 0 bases from J, the gap between germline ends came to 10 bases. The CDR3 has 17 amino acids. CDR1 and CDR2 (germline): SGHRS, YFSETQ.

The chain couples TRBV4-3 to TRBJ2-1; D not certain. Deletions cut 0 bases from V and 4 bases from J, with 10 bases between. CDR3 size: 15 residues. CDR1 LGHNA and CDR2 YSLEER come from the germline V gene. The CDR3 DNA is TGCGCCAGCAGCCAAGATTTATCACAGTACAATGAGCAGTTCTTC. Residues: CASSQDLSQYNEQFF.

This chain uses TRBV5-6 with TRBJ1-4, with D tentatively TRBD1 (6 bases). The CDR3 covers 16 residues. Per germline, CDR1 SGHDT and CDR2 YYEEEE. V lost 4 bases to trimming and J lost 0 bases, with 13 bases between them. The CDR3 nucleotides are TGTGCCAGCAGCCCCGGACAGCATGCAACTAATGAAAAACTGTTTTTT. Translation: CASSPGQHATNEKLFF.

CDR3 sequence: CASSRGGGSYNEQFF. In DNA, the CDR3 is TGCGCCAGCAGCCGTGGCGGGGGATCCTACAATGAGCAGTTCTTC. The chain has TRBV5-1 and TRBJ2-1, with 7 bases lining up with TRBD2. Germline V lookup: CDR1 SGHRS, CDR2 YFSETQ. Losses at the gene ends were 4 bases for V and 1 base for J; bases not matched to a gene: 5. This CDR3 is built from 15 residues.

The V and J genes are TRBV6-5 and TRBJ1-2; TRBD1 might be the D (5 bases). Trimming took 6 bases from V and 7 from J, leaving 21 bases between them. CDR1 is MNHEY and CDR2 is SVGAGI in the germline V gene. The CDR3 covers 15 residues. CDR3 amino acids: CASSPVQLQVAGYTF. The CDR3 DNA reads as TGTGCCAGCAGCCCAGTTCAACTACAGGTGGCTGGCTACACCTTC.

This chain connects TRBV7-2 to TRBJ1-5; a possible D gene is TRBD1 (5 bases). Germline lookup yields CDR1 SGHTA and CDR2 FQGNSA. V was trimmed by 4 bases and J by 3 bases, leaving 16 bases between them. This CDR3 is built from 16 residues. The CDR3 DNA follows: TGTGCCAGCAGCTACCAAGGGGCAGCACACAATCAGCCCCAGCATTTT. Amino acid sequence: CASSYQGAAHNQPQHF.

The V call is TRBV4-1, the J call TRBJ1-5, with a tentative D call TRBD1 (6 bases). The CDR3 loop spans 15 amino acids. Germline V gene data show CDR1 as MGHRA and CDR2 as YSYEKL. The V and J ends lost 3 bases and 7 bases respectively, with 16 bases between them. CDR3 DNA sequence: TGCGCCAGCAGCCACCTACAGGGAGGGGAGCAGCCCCAGCATTTT. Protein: CASSHLQGGEQPQHF.

The CDR3 bases are TGTGCCAGCAGTTACCCCGGGACAGGGGTAGAGCAGTACTTC. It is translated as CASSYPGTGVEQYF. V gene TRBV6-6 combines with J gene TRBJ2-7, with TRBD1 identical over 10 bases. Germline V gene sequence: CDR1 MNHNY, CDR2 SVGAGI (reference sequence). The CDR3 is made up of 14 amino acids. The trim removed 2 bases at V and 7 bases at J, leaving 5 bases unmatched.

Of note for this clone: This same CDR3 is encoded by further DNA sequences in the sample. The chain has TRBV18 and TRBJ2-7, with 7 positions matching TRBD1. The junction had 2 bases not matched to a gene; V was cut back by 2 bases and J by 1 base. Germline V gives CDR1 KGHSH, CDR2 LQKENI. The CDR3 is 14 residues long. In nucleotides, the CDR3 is TGTGCCAGCTCACCAGGGACAGCTTCCTACGAGCAGTACTTC. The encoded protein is CASSPGTASYEQYF. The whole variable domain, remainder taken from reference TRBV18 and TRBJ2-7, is NAGVMQNPRHLVRRRGQEARLRCSPMKGHSHVYWYRQLPEEGLKFMVYLQKENIIDESGMPKERFSAEFPKEGPSILRIQQVVRGDSAAYFCASSPGTASYEQYFGPGTRLTVT.

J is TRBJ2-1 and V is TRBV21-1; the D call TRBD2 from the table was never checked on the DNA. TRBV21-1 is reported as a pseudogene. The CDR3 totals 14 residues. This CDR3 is CASSRGRGINEQFF. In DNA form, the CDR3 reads TGTGCCAGCAGCAGGGGGAGGGGGATCAATGAGCAGTTCTTC.

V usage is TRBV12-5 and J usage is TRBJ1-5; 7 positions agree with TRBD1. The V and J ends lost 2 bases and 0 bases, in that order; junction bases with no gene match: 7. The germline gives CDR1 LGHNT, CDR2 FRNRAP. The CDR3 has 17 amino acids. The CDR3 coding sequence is TGTGCTAGTGGTTTGTTTCGGGACAGCTATAGCAATCAGCCCCAGCATTTT. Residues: CASGLFRDSYSNQPQHF.

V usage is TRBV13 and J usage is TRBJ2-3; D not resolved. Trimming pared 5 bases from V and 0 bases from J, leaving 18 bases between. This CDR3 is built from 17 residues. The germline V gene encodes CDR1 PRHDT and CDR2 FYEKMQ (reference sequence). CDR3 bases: TGTGCCAGCAGCCAATTCGGCAGGTCCGCGAGCACAGATACGCAGTATTTT. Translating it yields CASSQFGRSASTDTQYF.

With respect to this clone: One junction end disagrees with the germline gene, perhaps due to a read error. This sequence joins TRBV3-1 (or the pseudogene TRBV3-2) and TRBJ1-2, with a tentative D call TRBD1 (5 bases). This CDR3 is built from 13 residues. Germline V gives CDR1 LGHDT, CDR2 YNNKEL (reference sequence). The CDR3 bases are TGTGCCAGCAGCCAAGACGTCGGACATCTCCTGAGGTTC. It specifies CASSQDVGHLLRF.

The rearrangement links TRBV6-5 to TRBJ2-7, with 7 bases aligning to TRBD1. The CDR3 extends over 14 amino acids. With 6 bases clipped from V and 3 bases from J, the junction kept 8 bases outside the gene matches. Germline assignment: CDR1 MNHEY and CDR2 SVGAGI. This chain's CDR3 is CASSPTGSNYEQYF. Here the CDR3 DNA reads TGTGCCAGCAGCCCGACAGGGTCGAACTACGAGCAGTACTTC.